These T cell receptor beta chains were read from a single sample in a study of siplizumab effects on memory and regulatory T cells. Clones were read by immunoSEQ multiplex PCR, and TCRdb kept only the in-frame ones, dropping some. The data contain about 50,000 clones, roughly 93% of them singletons. Sample: CD8+ T cells sorted from blood. Receptor source: a human donor in good health. Each CDR3 is given with its conserved first and last residue. The D gene is left open where the match is weak. Clone size is given for some rows only: seen once, a few or many times, or a class if the clone is expanded.

NA	TRBJ1-1	NA	TRBV7-9	TGTGCCAGCAGCTTCATCGAGGGGAAGGCCACTGAAGCTTTCTTT	CASSFIEGKATEAFF
once	TRBJ2-1	NA	TRBV11-3	TGTGCCAGCAGCTTAGCGCGGGATGAGCAGTTCTTC	CASSLARDEQFF
NA	TRBJ2-7	NA	TRBV7-2	TGTGCCAGCAGCTTAATGGTCGGGGCTTACGAGCAGTACTTC	CASSLMVGAYEQYF
NA	TRBJ2-7	TRBD2	TRBV7-9	TGTGCCAGCAGCCTTAACAGGGCGGGAGGCGAGCAGTACTTC	CASSLNRAGGEQYF
NA	TRBJ2-1	NA	TRBV5-5	TGTGCCAGCAGCTATTACATTGACCCGGGCAATGAGCAGTTCTTC	CASSYYIDPGNEQFF
NA	TRBJ2-4	NA	TRBV27	TGTGCCAGCAGACCCCGAAACGGGTTAACCATGTACTTC	CASRPRNGLTMYF
NA	TRBJ1-1	NA	TRBV19	TGTGCCAGTAGTATACAGCCAGCCAGGAACACTGAAGCTTTCTTT	CASSIQPARNTEAFF
NA	TRBJ2-1	TRBD2	TRBV5-1	TGCGCCAGCAGCTTGACGCCGGGAGGGGGTTCCTACAATGAGCAGTTCTTC	CASSLTPGGGSYNEQFF
NA	TRBJ2-7	TRBD1	TRBV6-5	TGTGCCAGCAGTTACCATACAGGGGATCAGTCCTACGAGCAGTACTTC	CASSYHTGDQSYEQYF
NA	TRBJ2-1	TRBD2	TRBV15	TGTGCCACCAGCGAAGGGACTGCGGGAGGGTATGAGCAGTTCTTC	CATSEGTAGGYEQFF
NA	TRBJ2-1	NA	TRBV13	TGTGCCAGCAGCCAATACAGGGTAGGAATAGATGAGCAGTTCTTC	CASSQYRVGIDEQFF